This TCR beta chain was sequenced for a study of T cell repertoires and leukemia-associated antigens (dated by TCRdb to about 2019). Context from the whole study: Each sample yielded about 5.1 to 7 million read pairs and roughly 3.3 to 5.0 million effective reads, approximately 15 million effective reads overall. Using in vitro peptide stimulation of healthy T cells, the study set out to figure out what antigen is recognized by a TCR Vbeta21 clone that had previously been found in CML patients.

Beyond this particular receptor, the publication reports: Antigen specificity and function of the expanded clones were not tested directly and required further investigation. Across the four groups, there were no significant differences in the numbers of Vbeta genes (approximately 63), Jbeta genes (under 15), VDJ rearrangements, or unique CDR3s.

This clonotype was observed many times. Its antigen is unknown. Base quality data are lacking; no much larger clone is found one base away. Via the germline V gene, CDR1 is MNHEY and CDR2 SVGAGI. Inclusive of the bounding cysteine and phenylalanine, the CDR3 is 11 residues long. CDR3 DNA only is kept here, 33 bases in frame from base 1. Germline trimming amounts to 6 bases on V and 4 bases on J, with 0 as the count of junction bases outside the gene matches. CD3+ T cells were first rested overnight at approximately 2.7 million cells/mL in RPMI 1640 without fetal bovine serum. Following the manufacturer's instructions, MACS immunomagnetic beads were used to pull CD3+ T cells out of the PBMCs. Total RNA was extracted from the cultured T cells with TRIzol reagent. TCRbeta libraries were amplified from RNA by 5' rapid amplification of cDNA ends (5'RACE). Library concentration and integrity were checked with Qubit, an Agilent instrument, and quantitative PCR before sequencing. Qualified libraries were sequenced on Illumina HiSeq or MiSeq by a commercial service provider. For the original study's pipeline: TCR sequences in each sample were identified with MiXCR version 1.8.2. For a clone to be considered qualified, a CDR3 longer than four amino acids, an in-frame nucleotide length, and the absence of a stop codon were required. A read containing the complete CDR3 structure was counted as an effective read. RT-PCR with 24 Vbeta primers, GeneScan spectratyping, and Sanger sequencing were used to validate expanded clones. TCRdb took the public reads, trimmed them with fastp at Q25, ran MiXCR for clone calling and kept in-frame beta chains. Records with the same CDR3 protein are collapsed into one entry carrying the most frequent genes and DNA. It is TCRdb's table, rather than the study itself, that gives the V and J calls and clone size. This sample is represented by about 11,000 distinct CDR3 sequences; approximately 39% of them were singletons. Clones ranked in the top ten supply around 28% of the sample.

In this chain, TRBV6-5 is recombined with TRBJ2-7, with 7 central nucleotides matching TRBD1. What was sequenced was CD3+ T cells sorted from blood and cultured. The sequence was obtained from a female donor in good health. CDR3 protein: CASRTGYEQYF. Here is the DNA: TGTGCCAGCAGGACAGGGTACGAGCAGTACTTC.